The clone carrying this T cell receptor beta chain was counted many times. Its antigen is undetermined. Through a sample-barcoded 5' primer and a J-beta primer mix, a second PCR was run for roughly 6 to 12 cycles. Every cDNA molecule carried a tag from a template-switch adaptor bearing 12 random nucleotides. Each CDR3 protein is one row after TCRdb ran MiXCR on the 5' RACE reads. Of about 810,000 distinct CDR3 sequences listed, 35% to 40% are singletons. The sample comes from a study of blood T cells in healthy people across ages. Study-wide results and limits: Donor CMV infection status was unknown, possibly confounding age-related changes in expanded clonotypes.

The sample taken for sequencing was blood. The clonotype comes from a man aged 18 to 30 in good health.

CDR3: CASSSQAPETQYF. CDR3 sequence (DNA): TGTGCCAGCAGTTCACAGGCGCCAGAGACCCAGTACTTC. The rearrangement uses TRBV12-3 or TRBV12-4 and TRBJ2-5; possible D gene TRBD1, 5 bases. Trimming removed 4 bases at V and 4 bases at J, with 10 bases between. The CDR3 length is 13 residues.